The present T cell receptor beta chain was sequenced within a study of blood T cell repertoires in COVID-19. About the study: The United States, Italy and Spain supplied acute and convalescent COVID-19 samples.

Sequenced by immunoSEQ multiplex PCR; TCRdb stores in-frame clones only, minus some. This sample carries around 80,000 clones, around 80% of them seen once, and the ten largest clones take more than 9%. The CDR3 extends over 11 amino acids. V was pared by 3 bases and J by 6 bases, with 7 bases between. Per the germline V gene, CDR1 is GTSNPN and CDR2 is SVGIG (reference sequence). Material: peripheral blood. The chain carries TRBV30 and TRBJ2-3; the D is unclear. The clonotype originates from a man between 60 and 75 years old with acute or convalescent COVID-19. The CDR3, as DNA: TGTGCCTGGAGAAGTGAGGATACGCAGTATTTT. Protein product: CAWRSEDTQYF.